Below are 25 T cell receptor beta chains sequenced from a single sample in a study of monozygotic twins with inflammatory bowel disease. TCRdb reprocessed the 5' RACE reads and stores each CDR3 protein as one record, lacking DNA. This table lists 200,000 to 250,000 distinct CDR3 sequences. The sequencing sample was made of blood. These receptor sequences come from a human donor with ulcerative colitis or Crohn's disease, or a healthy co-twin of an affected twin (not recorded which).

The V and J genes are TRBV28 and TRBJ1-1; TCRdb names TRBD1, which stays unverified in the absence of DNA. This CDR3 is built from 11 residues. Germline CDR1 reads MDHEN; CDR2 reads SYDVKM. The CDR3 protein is CAGRRGTEAFF.

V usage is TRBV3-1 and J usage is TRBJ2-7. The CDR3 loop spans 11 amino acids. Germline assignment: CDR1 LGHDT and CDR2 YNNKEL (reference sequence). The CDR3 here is CASSQYNEQYF.

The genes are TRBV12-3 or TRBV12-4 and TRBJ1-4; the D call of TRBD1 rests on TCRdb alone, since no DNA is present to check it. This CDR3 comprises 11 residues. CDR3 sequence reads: CASSWGEKLFF.

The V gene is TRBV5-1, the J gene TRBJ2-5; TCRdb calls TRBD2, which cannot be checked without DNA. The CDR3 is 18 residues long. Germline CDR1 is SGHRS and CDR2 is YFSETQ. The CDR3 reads CASSLEGSSGGYQETQYF.

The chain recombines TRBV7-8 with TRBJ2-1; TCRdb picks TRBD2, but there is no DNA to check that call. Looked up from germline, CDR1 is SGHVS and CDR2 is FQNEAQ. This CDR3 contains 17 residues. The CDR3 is CASSLGSGRASTFEQFF. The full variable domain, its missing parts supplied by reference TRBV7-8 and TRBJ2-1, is GAGVSQSPRYKVAKRGQDVALRCDPISGHVSLFWYQQALGQGPEFLTYFQNEAQLDKSGLPSDRFFAERPEGSVSTLKIQRTQQEDSAVYLCASSLGSGRASTFEQFFGPGTRLTVL.

The CDR3 sequence: CASSSMFGGAGGYTF. This chain uses TRBV5-5 with TRBJ1-2; TCRdb proposes TRBD1, but this gene call is untestable without DNA. The germline gives CDR1 SGHKS, CDR2 YYEKEE (reference sequence). The CDR3 totals 15 residues.

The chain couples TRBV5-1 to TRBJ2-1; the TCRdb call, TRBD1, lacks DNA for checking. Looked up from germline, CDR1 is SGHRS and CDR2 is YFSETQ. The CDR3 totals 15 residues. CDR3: CASSLGNSPGNEQFF.

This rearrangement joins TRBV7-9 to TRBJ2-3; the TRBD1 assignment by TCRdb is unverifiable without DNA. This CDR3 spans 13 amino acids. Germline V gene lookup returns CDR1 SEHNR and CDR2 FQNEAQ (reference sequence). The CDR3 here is CASTAQSTDTQYF.

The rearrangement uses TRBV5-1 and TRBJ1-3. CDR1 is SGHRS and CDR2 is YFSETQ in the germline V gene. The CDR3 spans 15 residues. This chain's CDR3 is CASSLTAFSGNTIYF.

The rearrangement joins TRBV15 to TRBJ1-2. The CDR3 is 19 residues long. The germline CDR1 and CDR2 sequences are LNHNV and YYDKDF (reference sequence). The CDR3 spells CATSRDGPYGYTFGYGYTF.

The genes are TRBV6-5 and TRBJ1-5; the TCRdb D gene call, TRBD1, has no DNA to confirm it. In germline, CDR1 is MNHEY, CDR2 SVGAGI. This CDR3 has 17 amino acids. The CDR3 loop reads CASSYPGQGNSNQPQHF.

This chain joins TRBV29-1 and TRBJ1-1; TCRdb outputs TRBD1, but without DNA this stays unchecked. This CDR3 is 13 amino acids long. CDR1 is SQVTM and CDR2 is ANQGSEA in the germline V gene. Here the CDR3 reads CSVGRQRNTEAFF.

The CDR3 sequence is CASSPQRGGFYEQYF. This sequence joins TRBV28 and TRBJ2-7; the D call from TCRdb, TRBD1, cannot be confirmed without DNA. Germline V gene lookup returns CDR1 MDHEN and CDR2 SYDVKM. CDR3 length: 15 amino acids.

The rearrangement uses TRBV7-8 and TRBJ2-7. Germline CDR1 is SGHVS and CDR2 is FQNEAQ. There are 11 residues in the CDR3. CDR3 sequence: CASQASYEQYF.

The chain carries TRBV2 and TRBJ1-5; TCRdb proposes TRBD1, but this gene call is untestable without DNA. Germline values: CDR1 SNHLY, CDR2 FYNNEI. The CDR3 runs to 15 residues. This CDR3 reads CASSLSGQLNQPQHF.

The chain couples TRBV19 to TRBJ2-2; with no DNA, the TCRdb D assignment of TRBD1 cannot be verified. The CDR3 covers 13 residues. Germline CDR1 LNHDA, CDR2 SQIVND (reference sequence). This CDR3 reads CASLTGYTGELFF.

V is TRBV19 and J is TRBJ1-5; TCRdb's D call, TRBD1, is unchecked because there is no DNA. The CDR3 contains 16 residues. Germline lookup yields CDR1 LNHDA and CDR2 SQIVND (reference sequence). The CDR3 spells CASSMGPTGGTQPQHF.

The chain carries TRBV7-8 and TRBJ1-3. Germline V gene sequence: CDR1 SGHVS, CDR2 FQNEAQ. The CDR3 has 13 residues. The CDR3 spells CASSPISGNTIYF. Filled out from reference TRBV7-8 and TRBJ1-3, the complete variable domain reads GAGVSQSPRYKVAKRGQDVALRCDPISGHVSLFWYQQALGQGPEFLTYFQNEAQLDKSGLPSDRFFAERPEGSVSTLKIQRTQQEDSAVYLCASSPISGNTIYFGEGSWLTVV.

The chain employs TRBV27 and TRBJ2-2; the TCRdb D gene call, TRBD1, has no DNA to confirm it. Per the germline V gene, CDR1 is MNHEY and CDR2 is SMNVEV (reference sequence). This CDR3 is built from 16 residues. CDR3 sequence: CASRSPGTVNTGELFF.

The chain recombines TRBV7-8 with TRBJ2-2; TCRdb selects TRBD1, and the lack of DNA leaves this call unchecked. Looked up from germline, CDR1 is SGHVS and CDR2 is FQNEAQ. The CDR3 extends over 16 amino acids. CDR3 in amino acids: CASSLGLGGQAGELFF.

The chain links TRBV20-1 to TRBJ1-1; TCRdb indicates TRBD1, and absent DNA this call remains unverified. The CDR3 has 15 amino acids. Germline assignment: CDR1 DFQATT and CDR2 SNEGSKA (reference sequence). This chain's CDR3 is CSARGGRQGLTEAFF.

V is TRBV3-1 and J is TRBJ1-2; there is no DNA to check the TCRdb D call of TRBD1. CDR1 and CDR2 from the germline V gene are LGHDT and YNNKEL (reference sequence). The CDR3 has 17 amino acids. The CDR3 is CASSQVDHLQGFDGYTF.

The CDR3: CAISNRGLGKTANTEAFF. This chain connects TRBV10-3 to TRBJ1-1. The CDR3 sequence is 18 residues long. The germline CDR1 and CDR2 sequences are ENHRY and SYGVKD.

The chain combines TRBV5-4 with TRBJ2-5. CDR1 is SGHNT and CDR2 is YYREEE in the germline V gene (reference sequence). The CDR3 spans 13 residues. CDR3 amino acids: CASSLEGLKTQYF.

CDR3 amino acids: CASSSYRGQFF. This chain connects TRBV12-3 or TRBV12-4 to TRBJ2-1; the TCRdb D gene call, TRBD1, has no DNA to confirm it. This CDR3 is 11 amino acids long.